This record concerns one T cell receptor beta chain sequence. This clonotype showed up just a few times. Which antigen it targets is not known. There are no base qualities to consult, and no much larger clone falls within one base. The data originate from a study of T cell repertoires in cytomegalovirus infection (dated by TCRdb to 2018 to 2020). At the level of the whole study: Recently identified HLA-C-restricted CMV epitopes, whose presentation resists viral immunomodulation, were targeted by peptide stimulations together with well-studied HLA-B-restricted epitopes. The HLA type of each donor mattered for the analysis, because public TCR beta signatures pointed to carriage of CMV infection along with the matching HLA type.

Including the terminal cysteine and phenylalanine, the CDR3 comprises 12 residues. Just the 36-base CDR3 DNA is kept, in frame starting at base 1. The V and J ends are trimmed by 8 bases and 6 bases, leaving 11 bases between them. From a lookup of the germline V gene (reference sequence), CDR1 and CDR2 are MNHNY and SVGAGI. Study-level results and caveats: In both this cohort and an independent roughly 330-donor cohort, the cumulative frequency of public TCR beta family members distinguished carriers of CMV infection plus the relevant HLA type. The ex vivo response was dominated by HLA-C-restricted CMV-specific TCR beta clonotypes, which also provided the single most frequent clonotype in two of eight donors.

Sequencing took place on an Illumina HiSeq 1500. TCRdb handled the public reads itself, with Q25 trimming in fastp and clone calling in MiXCR, and kept productive beta chains. Merged by CDR3 protein, the rows form single entries marked with the most common genes and DNA. Within this sample are approximately 120,000 distinct CDR3 sequences, with around 28% of them counted one time only. The top ten clones comprise about 81% of the sample. Per the publication, the treatment or condition label means: in vitro stimulation with specific CMV peptide epitopes to enrich CMV-specific T cells. The sequence came from a human donor in good health (CMV status not recorded). Some clones in this sample may be carry-over from other donors' samples. The chain is assembled from TRBV6-6 and TRBJ2-1; the D gene may be TRBD1 or TRBD2, since each aligns over 6 bases. The material sequenced was CD8+ T cells from cultured PBMCs, taken from culture after CMV antigen stimulation. CDR3 region: CASYGGLNEQFF. The bases are TGTGCCAGCTATGGGGGGCTCAATGAGCAGTTCTTC.